Below, 14 T cell receptor beta chains from the same sample are listed, as sequenced in a study of T cell repertoires in cytomegalovirus infection. TCRdb fed the reads into MiXCR, producing one record per CDR3 protein. Seen here are under 850,000 distinct CDR3 sequences, 35% observed once, and the top ten hold around 2.6%. Specimen: PBMCs. All receptors come from a human donor in good health (CMV status not recorded). Some clones in this sample may be carry-over from other donors' samples.

J is TRBJ2-1 and V is TRBV24-1, with 7 bases aligning to TRBD1. Germline V gives CDR1 KGHDR, CDR2 SFDVKD. V was pared by 4 bases and J by 5 bases, with 10 bases of the junction left unmatched. The CDR3 runs to 16 residues. The CDR3 here is CATSERSRQGHNEQFF. In nucleotides, the CDR3 is TGTGCCACCAGTGAGAGGTCGCGACAGGGTCACAATGAGCAGTTCTTC.

The chain recombines TRBV28 with TRBJ2-6; unclear D gene. This CDR3 spans 14 amino acids. The germline gives CDR1 MDHEN, CDR2 SYDVKM. The ends were cut back, 6 bases at V and 1 base at J, with 7 bases in the middle. In DNA, the CDR3 is TGTGCCAGCAGCCAAGAATCTGGGGCCAACGTCCTGACTTTC. Translated, it gives CASSQESGANVLTF.

V and J are TRBV28 and TRBJ2-2; no clear D gene. V was trimmed by 6 bases and J by 1 base, leaving 15 bases between them. The CDR3 totals 16 residues. Germline-derived CDR1 and CDR2 are MDHEN and SYDVKM. CDR3 DNA: TGTGCCAGCAGGTCCCGACCAACTCTGAACACCGGGGAGCTGTTTTTT. Its protein is CASRSRPTLNTGELFF.

On this clonotype itself: One end of the junction does not line up with germline, which may come from a read error. The gene calls are TRBV7-2 and TRBJ1-4; D gene unclear. The CDR3 is 15 residues long. In germline, CDR1 is SGHTA, CDR2 FQGNSA. CDR3 coding DNA: TGTGCCAGCAGATTAGAGGCCGCAACTAATGAAAAACTGTGTTTT. As protein: CASRLEAATNEKLCF.

This clonotype was recorded a few times. This chain joins TRBV5-4 and TRBJ2-5; D unclear. CDR1 SGHNT and CDR2 YYREEE come from the germline V gene (reference sequence). The CDR3 runs to 13 residues. V was cut by 3 bases and J by 4 bases, with 10 bases left in between. For the CDR3, the DNA is TGTGCCAGCAGCTCTCAGGTCCCAGAGACCCAGTACTTC. It encodes CASSSQVPETQYF.

This clonotype has only a few counts. The rearrangement links TRBV5-5 to TRBJ2-3, with D maybe TRBD2 (5 bases). V dropped 1 base and J dropped 5 bases, with 17 bases sitting between them. Germline V gene lookup returns CDR1 SGHKS and CDR2 YYEKEE (reference sequence). The CDR3 consists of 16 residues. CDR3 nucleotides: TGTGCCAGCAGCTTGATGCGGACGGTAGGACTAGATACGCAGTATTTT. Translation gives CASSLMRTVGLDTQYF.

On this clonotype: Germline and junction disagree at one end, which may indicate a read error. The chain recombines TRBV7-7 with TRBJ2-2; TRBD2 aligns across 12 bases. From germline, CDR1 is SSHAT and CDR2 FNYEAQ (reference sequence). The CDR3 covers 16 residues. Here the CDR3 DNA reads TGTGCTAGCAGCTTGACTAGCGGGAGATTCACCGGGGAGCTGTTTTTT. Translation gives CASSLTSGRFTGELFF.

The gene calls are TRBV11-2 and TRBJ2-1; tentatively, D is TRBD1 (5 bases). V shed 5 bases and J shed 2 bases, with 16 bases lying between them. The CDR3 sequence is 16 residues long. Per germline, CDR1 SGHAT and CDR2 FQNNGV. This chain's CDR3 is CASSHSGLSAYNEQFF. CDR3 in DNA: TGTGCCAGCAGCCACTCAGGGCTATCCGCCTACAATGAGCAGTTCTTC.

This clonotype was found many times. The chain has TRBV20-1 and TRBJ2-5; 9 bases are a match to TRBD1. Germline CDR1 is DFQATT and CDR2 is SNEGSKA (reference sequence). The CDR3 runs 18 residues. V shed 0 bases, J shed 6 bases, and the junction held 17 bases outside the gene matches. CDR3 amino acids: CSARDPTPGQGPQKTQYF. CDR3 in DNA: TGCAGTGCTAGAGATCCTACGCCGGGACAGGGCCCCCAGAAGACCCAGTACTTC.

As concerns this clonotype: One base away lies a much larger clone, so this may be a sequencing read error. The CDR3 does not close with the conserved phenylalanine or tryptophan, likely indicating a read error. Written as DNA, the CDR3 is TGTGCCAGCCTAACATACTTGAGTCCGACAGGGGCGACTCAAGAGACCCAGTACTTA. Its translation is CASLTYLSPTGATQETQYL. The chain employs TRBV6-2 or TRBV6-3 and TRBJ2-5, with TRBD1 matching over 8 bases. Germline trimming cut 8 bases from V and 2 bases from J; bases unmatched to any gene: 22. This CDR3 contains 19 residues. Germline V lookup: CDR1 MNHEY, CDR2 SVGEGT.

The V gene is TRBV6-5, the J gene TRBJ2-5; TRBD1 might be the D (6 bases). This CDR3 is built from 14 residues. V was trimmed by 2 bases and J by 7 bases, leaving 14 bases between them. Germline V gives CDR1 MNHEY, CDR2 SVGAGI. Written as DNA, the CDR3 is TGTGCCAGCAGTTACGCACAGGGATATAGGACCCAGTACTTC. Amino acid sequence: CASSYAQGYRTQYF.

CDR3: CASSTKGLAGGSYNEQFF. CDR3 sequence (DNA): TGTGCCAGCAGTACGAAAGGGCTAGCGGGAGGATCCTACAATGAGCAGTTCTTC. The rearrangement joins TRBV28 to TRBJ2-1; TRBD2 matches 11 bases. With V trimmed by 5 bases and J by 1 base, 10 bases remained unmatched. The CDR3 extends over 18 amino acids. In germline, CDR1 is MDHEN, CDR2 SYDVKM.

J is TRBJ2-1 and V is TRBV5-4; 10 bases fit TRBD2. V lost 5 bases and J lost 5; bases outside the gene matches: 7. CDR1 SGHNT and CDR2 YYREEE come from the germline V gene (reference sequence). CDR3 length: 15 residues. CDR3 DNA: TGTGCCAGCAGTCGACTAGCGGGCGCTAACAATGAGCAGTTCTTC. Translated, it gives CASSRLAGANNEQFF.

The rearrangement uses TRBV18 and TRBJ1-1, with D perhaps TRBD1 (6 bases). This CDR3 is built from 16 residues. Between the trimmed V and J ends, which lost 0 bases and 0 bases, there was a span of 11 bases. The germline gives CDR1 KGHSH, CDR2 LQKENI. The CDR3 protein is CASSPPNRAMNTEAFF. The CDR3 nucleotides read TGTGCCAGCTCACCACCGAACAGGGCCATGAACACTGAAGCTTTCTTT.